The entry below gives a single TCR beta chain sequence along with its context. It lacks a known antigen. No quality values exist for individual bases; no much larger clone is one base distant. Collaborating institutions collected whole blood in K2EDTA tubes following their own protocols. Collaborator samples were shipped for TCRbeta analysis as frozen whole blood, isolated PBMCs, or DNA extracted from either sample type. TCRbeta CDR3 regions were amplified from genomic DNA using the immunoSEQ Assay, a bias-controlled multiplex PCR. Per the source publication's procedure: Within the assay, amplification of reference gene primers was used to estimate how many nucleated cells each sample contained. To quantify the absolute abundance of each unique TCRbeta CDR3 rearrangement, sequence reads were collapsed and filtered. For each sample, productive Simpson clonality was calculated as the square root of Simpson's diversity index over productive rearrangements. TCRdb's version of the immuneACCESS table is confined to in-frame rearrangements and falls short of the full clone set. An unresolved V gene accounts for under half of the shortfall where checked; the remainder is of unknown origin. Clone size and the V and J calls come from that table; the DNA yielded D and trimming. In all, the sample holds 100,000 to 120,000 clones, and 80% to 90% of those were seen once. Together, the top ten hold approximately 15% of the sample.

The germline V gene gives CDR1 as SGHTA and CDR2 as FQGNSA. From the cysteine through the phenylalanine, the CDR3 covers 13 amino acids. The only DNA kept is the CDR3, 39 bases in frame from the first base. The V end loses 3 bases and the J end loses 0 bases, and a stretch of 3 bases separates them. The data stem from a study of blood T cell repertoires in COVID-19 (dated by TCRdb to 2018 to 2020). With regard to the full study: The collaborator samples originated in the United States, Italy and Spain and spanned the acute and convalescent phases of COVID-19. The prospective study material was composed of cDNA or gDNA derived from T cells, B-cell-depleted T cells, or PBMCs. Deeply sampled blood TCRbeta repertoires from subjects exposed to, actively infected with, or recovered from COVID-19 were included in the dataset. The repertoires were released in a freely available public database meant as a resource for research on the immune response to SARS-CoV-2. The samples were drawn from two sources: the first 160 participants of the ongoing ImmuneRACE study, and 950 to 1,500 subjects contributed by 6 global collaborators. A de-identified subject ID, COVID-19 status, age in years and sex were almost always included in the sample metadata. Where available, HLA class I and class II types were obtained from metadata supplied by the sample provider rather than from assay-based typing. Summary of the overall study and its limitations: How much clinical and demographic metadata was included differed by source and by participant, and the metadata was provided uncurated.

This TCR was recovered from a woman aged 55-70 years with acute or convalescent COVID-19. Recombination connected TRBV7-2 to TRBJ1-5, with the D gene not confidently named. The sample comprised peripheral blood. The CDR3 region has the sequence CASSFYSNQPQHF. The nucleotides read TGTGCCAGCAGCTTTTATAGCAATCAGCCCCAGCATTTT.